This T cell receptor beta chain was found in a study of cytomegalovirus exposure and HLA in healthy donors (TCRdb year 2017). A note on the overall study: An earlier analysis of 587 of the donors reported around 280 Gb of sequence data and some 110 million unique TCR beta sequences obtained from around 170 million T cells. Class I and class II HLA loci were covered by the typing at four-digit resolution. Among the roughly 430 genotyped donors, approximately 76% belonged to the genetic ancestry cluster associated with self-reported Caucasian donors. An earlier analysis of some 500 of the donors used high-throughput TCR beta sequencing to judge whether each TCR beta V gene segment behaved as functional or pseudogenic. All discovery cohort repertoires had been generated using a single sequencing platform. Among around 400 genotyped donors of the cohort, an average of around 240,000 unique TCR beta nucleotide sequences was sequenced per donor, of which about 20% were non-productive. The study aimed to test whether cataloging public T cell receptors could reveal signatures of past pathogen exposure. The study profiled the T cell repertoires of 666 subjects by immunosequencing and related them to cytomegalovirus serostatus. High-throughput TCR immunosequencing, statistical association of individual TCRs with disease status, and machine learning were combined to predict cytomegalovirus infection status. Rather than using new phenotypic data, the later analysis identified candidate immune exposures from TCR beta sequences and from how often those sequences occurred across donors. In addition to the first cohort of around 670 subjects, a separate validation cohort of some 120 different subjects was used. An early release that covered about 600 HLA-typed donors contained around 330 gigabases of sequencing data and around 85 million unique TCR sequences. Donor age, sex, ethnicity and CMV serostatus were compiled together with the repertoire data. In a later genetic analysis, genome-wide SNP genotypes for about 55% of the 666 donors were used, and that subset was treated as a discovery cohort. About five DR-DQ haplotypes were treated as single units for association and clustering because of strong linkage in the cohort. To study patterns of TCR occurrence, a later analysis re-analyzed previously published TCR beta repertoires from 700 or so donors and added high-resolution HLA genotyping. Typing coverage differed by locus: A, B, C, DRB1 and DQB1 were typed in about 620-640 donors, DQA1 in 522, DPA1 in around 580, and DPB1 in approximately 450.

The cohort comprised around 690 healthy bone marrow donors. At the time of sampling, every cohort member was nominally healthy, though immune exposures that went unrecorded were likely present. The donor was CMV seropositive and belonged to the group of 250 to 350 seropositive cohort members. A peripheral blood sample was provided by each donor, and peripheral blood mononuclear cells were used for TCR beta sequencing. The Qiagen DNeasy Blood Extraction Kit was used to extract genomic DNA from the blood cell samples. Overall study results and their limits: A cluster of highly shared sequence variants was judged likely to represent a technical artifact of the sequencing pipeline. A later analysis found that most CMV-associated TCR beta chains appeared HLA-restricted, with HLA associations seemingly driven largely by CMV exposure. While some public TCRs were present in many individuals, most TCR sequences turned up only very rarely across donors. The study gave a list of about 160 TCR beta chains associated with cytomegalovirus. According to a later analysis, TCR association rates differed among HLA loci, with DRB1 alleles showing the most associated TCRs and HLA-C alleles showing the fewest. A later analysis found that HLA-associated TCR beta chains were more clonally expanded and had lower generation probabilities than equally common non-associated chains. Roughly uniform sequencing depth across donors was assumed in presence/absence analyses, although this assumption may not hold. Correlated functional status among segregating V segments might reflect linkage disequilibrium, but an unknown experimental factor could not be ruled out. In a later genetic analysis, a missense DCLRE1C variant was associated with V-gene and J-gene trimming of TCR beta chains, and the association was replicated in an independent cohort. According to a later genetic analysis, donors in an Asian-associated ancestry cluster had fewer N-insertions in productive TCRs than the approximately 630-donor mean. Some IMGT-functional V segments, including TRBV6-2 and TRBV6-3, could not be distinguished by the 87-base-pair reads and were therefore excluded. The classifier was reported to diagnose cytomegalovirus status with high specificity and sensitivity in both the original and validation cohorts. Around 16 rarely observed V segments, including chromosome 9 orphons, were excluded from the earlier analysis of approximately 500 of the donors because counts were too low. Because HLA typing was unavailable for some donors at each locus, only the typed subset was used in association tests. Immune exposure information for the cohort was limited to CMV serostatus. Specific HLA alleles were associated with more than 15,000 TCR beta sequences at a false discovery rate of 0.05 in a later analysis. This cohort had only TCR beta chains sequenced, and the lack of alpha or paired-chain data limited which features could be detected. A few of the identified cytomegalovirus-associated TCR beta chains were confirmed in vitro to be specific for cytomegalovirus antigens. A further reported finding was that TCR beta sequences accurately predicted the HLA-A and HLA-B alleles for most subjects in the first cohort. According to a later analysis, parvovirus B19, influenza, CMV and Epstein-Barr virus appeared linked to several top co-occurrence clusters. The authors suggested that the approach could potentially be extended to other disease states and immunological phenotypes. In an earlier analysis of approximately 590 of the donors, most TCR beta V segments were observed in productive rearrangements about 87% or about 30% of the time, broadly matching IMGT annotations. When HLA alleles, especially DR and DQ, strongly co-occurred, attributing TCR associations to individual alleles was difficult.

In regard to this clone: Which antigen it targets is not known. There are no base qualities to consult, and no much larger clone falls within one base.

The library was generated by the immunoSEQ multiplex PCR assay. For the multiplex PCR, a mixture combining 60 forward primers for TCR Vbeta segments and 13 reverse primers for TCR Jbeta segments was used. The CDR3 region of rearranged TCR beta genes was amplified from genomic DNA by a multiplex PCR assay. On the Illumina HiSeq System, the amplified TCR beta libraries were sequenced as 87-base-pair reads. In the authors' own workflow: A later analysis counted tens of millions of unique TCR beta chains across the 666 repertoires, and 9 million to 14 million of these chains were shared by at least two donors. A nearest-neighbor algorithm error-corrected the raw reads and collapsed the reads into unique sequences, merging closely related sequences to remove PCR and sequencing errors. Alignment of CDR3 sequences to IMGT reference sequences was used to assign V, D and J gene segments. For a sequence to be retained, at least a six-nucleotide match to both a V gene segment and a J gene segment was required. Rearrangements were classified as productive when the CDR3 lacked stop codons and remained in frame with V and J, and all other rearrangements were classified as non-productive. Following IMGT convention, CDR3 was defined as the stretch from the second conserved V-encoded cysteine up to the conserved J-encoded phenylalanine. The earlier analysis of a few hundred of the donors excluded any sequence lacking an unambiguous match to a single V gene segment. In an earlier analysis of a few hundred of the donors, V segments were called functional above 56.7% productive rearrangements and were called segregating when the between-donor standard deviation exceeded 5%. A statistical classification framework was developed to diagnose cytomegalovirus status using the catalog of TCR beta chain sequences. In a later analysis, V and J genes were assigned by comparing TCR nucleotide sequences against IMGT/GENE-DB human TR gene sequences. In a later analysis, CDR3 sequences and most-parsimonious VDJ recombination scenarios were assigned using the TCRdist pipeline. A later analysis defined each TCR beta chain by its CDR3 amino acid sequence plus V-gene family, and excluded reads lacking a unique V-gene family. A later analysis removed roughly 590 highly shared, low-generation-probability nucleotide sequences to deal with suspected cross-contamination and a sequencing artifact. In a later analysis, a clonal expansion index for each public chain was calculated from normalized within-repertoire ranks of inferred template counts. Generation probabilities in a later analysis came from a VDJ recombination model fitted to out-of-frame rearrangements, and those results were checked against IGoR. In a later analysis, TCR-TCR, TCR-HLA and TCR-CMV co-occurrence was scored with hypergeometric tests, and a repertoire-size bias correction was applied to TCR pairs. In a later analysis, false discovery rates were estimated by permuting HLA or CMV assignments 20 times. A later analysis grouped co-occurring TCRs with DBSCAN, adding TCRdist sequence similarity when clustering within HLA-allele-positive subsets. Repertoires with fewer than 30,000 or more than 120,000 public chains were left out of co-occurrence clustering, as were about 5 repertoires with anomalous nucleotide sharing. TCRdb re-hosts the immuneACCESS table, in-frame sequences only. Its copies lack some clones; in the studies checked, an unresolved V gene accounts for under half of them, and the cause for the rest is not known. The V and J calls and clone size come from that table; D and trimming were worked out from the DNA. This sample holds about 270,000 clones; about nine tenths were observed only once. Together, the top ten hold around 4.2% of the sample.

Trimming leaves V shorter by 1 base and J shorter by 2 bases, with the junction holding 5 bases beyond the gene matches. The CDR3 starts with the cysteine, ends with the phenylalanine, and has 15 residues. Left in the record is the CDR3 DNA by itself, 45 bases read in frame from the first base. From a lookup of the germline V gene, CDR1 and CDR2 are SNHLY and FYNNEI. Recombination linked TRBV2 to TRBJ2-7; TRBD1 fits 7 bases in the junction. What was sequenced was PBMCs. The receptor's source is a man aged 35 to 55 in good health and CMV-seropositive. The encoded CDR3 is CASSEGQGLTYEQYF. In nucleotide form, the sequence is TGTGCCAGCAGTGAAGGACAGGGTTTAACCTACGAGCAGTACTTC.